Listed below are T cell receptor beta chains from one sample, sequenced in a study of T cells after somatic rescue of genetic block. This table comes from immunoSEQ multiplex PCR, and its TCRdb copy is limited to in-frame clones, with some not included. Among approximately 10,000 clones listed, 78% were seen once. The sequenced sample was peripheral blood mononuclear cells (PBMCs). The origin of the receptors is a boy aged 5-17 years. CDR3s include the opening cysteine and the closing phenylalanine or tryptophan. The D gene is left open where the match is weak. A clone size is listed for some rows: how often the clone was seen (once, few, many), or a class if it is expanded.

j_call d_call v_call clone_size cdr3_nt cdr3_aa
TRBJ1-2 . TRBV5-6 . TGTGCCAGCAGCTCTGGGGCCACTGGCTACACCTTC CASSSGATGYTF
TRBJ2-3 . TRBV19 . TGTGCCAGTAGTCTCCGCCCCCGGGATACGCAGTATTTT CASSLRPRDTQYF
TRBJ1-6 TRBD1 TRBV6-5 . TGTGCCAGCTCGAAAGAACAGGGGTCACCCCTCCACTTT CASSKEQGSPLHF
TRBJ2-1 TRBD2 TRBV29-1 . TGCAGCGGACAACTAGCGGGAGGGCCAGGGGAGCAGTTCTTC CSGQLAGGPGEQFF
TRBJ1-6 TRBD1 TRBV5-6 . TGTGCCAGCACCGCGGGGACAGGGGGCACGTCACCCCTCCACTTT CASTAGTGGTSPLHF
TRBJ2-7 TRBD1 TRBV5-6 . TGTGCCAGCAGCCCAGCACAGGGGGCTCGGGAGCAGTACTTC CASSPAQGAREQYF
TRBJ2-1 . TRBV21-1 few TGTGCCAGCAGCGAGGGACTAGCGGGAACCAGCTCCTACAATGAGCAGTTCTTC CASSEGLAGTSSYNEQFF
TRBJ1-6 TRBD1 TRBV5-1 . TGCGCCAGCAGCACAACACCGGGACAGTCTAATTCACCCCTCCACTTT CASSTTPGQSNSPLHF
TRBJ1-1 . TRBV7-9 . TGTGCCAGTGGACGGTGGGGCGACACTGAAGCTTTCTTT CASGRWGDTEAFF
TRBJ1-6 TRBD1 TRBV4-2 . TGTGCCAGCAGCCAAGAGGGGACAGGGAATTCACCCCTCCACTTT CASSQEGTGNSPLHF
TRBJ1-2 . TRBV7-9 . TGTGCCAGCAGCTTCCTTTCCGAGGAGTACTATGGCTACACCTTC CASSFLSEEYYGYTF
TRBJ1-1 TRBD1 TRBV7-9 . TGTGCCAGCAGCTTAAGGTCGACAGGGGGCACTGAAGCTTTCTTT CASSLRSTGGTEAFF
TRBJ1-1 . TRBV20-1 few TGCAGTGCCCGACGGGAAACTGAAGCTTTCTTT CSARRETEAFF
TRBJ1-4 . TRBV9 few TGTGCCAGCAGTCTAGACGGCAGGACGGTAACTAATGAAAAACTGTTTTTT CASSLDGRTVTNEKLFF
TRBJ2-1 . TRBV7-9 . TGTGCCAGCAGCTTAGACGTCGGACAAGAGTTCTTC CASSLDVGQEFF
TRBJ1-2 . TRBV13 . TGTGCCAGCAGCTTATCCGAAGGGGCTAACTATGGCTACACCTTC CASSLSEGANYGYTF
TRBJ1-6 . TRBV6-1 . TGTGCCAGCACTGAGCGGACTCTCCCTCAAGGTGATTCACCCCTCCACTTT CASTERTLPQGDSPLHF
TRBJ2-1 TRBD2 TRBV7-3 . TGTGCCAGCAGCCTAGGACTAGCGTCCTACAATGAGCAGTTCTTC CASSLGLASYNEQFF
TRBJ2-7 TRBD1 TRBV5-6 . TGTGCCAGCTGGTCGACCGGGACAGGGGTTGAGCAGTACTTC CASWSTGTGVEQYF
TRBJ2-7 TRBD1 TRBV2 once TGTGCCAGCAGGCGTCAGACAGGGCCCCACGAGCAGTACTTC CASRRQTGPHEQYF
TRBJ2-2 . TRBV7-7 . TGTGCCAGCACCCCCACCCAGGGCGGGGCCGGGGAGCTGTTTTTT CASTPTQGGAGELFF
TRBJ2-7 TRBD1 TRBV9 . TGTGCCAGCAGCCGACAGGGGGTAGGGGCCTACGAGCAGTACTTC CASSRQGVGAYEQYF
TRBJ1-1 . TRBV5-1 . TGCGCCAGCAGCTTGGAATCCGTAAACACTGAAGCTTTCTTT CASSLESVNTEAFF
TRBJ2-1 TRBD2 TRBV11-2 . TGTGCCAGCAGCTTTCAATTTAGCGGGAGTGAGCAGTTCTTC CASSFQFSGSEQFF
TRBJ2-5 TRBD2 TRBV4-2 . TGTGCCAGCAGCCAACTTACTAGCGGGCCCCAAGAGACCCAGTACTTC CASSQLTSGPQETQYF
TRBJ2-6 . TRBV19 . TGTGCCAGTAGCCTGTCGGGCTCCAACTCTGGGGCCAACGTCCTGACTTTC CASSLSGSNSGANVLTF
TRBJ2-7 . TRBV19 . TGTGCCTACTACGAGCAGTACTTC CAYYEQYF
TRBJ2-1 TRBD2 TRBV9 . TGTGCCAGCAGCGTAGGCCTACTAGCGGGGAGGGGTGAGCAGTTCTTC CASSVGLLAGRGEQFF
TRBJ2-1 . TRBV7-2 . TGTGCCAGCAGCCCCATAGAAACCCCCACAATGAGGCAGTTCTTC CASSPIETPTMRQFF
TRBJ2-2 . TRBV5-1 . TGCGCCAGCAGCTGGGGACCTGGAACCGGGGAGCTGTTTTTT CASSWGPGTGELFF
TRBJ2-7 TRBD1 TRBV10-1 few TGCGCCAGCAGTTCGGACAGGTACTCCTACGAGCAGTACTTC CASSSDRYSYEQYF
TRBJ2-5 . TRBV11-2 . TGTGCCAGCAGCTTAGGCCACGGCGCAGAGACCCAGTACTTC CASSLGHGAETQYF
TRBJ2-3 TRBD2 TRBV18 . TGTGCCAGCTCACCCCTCCCCGGCGGGAGCGCAGATACGCAGTATTTT CASSPLPGGSADTQYF
TRBJ2-7 . TRBV12-5 . TGTGCTAGTGGTTCGTCCATGACAGGCGAACATCAGTACTTC CASGSSMTGEHQYF
TRBJ2-1 . TRBV7-2 . TGTGCCAGCAGCTTAAATCGGGGGGCGAACTATGAGCAGTTCTTC CASSLNRGANYEQFF
TRBJ2-7 . TRBV6-1 . TGTGCCAGCAGTGAAATTCGGGGGCCGCTATGGCAGTACTTC CASSEIRGPLWQYF
TRBJ1-1 . TRBV2 few TGTGCCAGCAGGAGACAGGAAGCTTTCTTT CASRRQEAFF
TRBJ1-2 TRBD1 TRBV27 . TGTGCCAGCCGGTCGACAGGGGGAAACTATGGCTACACCTTC CASRSTGGNYGYTF
TRBJ2-5 . TRBV5-1 . TGCGCCAGCAGCTTGGAGGGTGGGGAGACCCAGTACTTC CASSLEGGETQYF
TRBJ2-1 . TRBV7-2 . TGTGCCAGCAGCTTAGCGACAACAGAGCAGTTCTTC CASSLATTEQFF
TRBJ1-5 TRBD1 TRBV7-9 . TGTGCCAGCAGTCTGGGACAGGGCTATCAGCCCCAGCATTTT CASSLGQGYQPQHF
TRBJ1-2 TRBD1 TRBV7-8 . TGTGCCAGCAGCTCGGGGACAGGGCGGGGATTGGAGGGCTACACCTTC CASSSGTGRGLEGYTF
TRBJ1-2 . TRBV19 . TGTGCCAGTGGTATGACAGGACAAGGCTACACCTTC CASGMTGQGYTF
TRBJ2-5 TRBD1 TRBV2 . TGTGCCAGCATCTTCGACAGGGGTACAGAGACCCAGTACTTC CASIFDRGTETQYF
TRBJ2-3 . TRBV18 . TGTGCCAGCTCACCACCGGGGCCGGTCGTTACGCAGTATTTT CASSPPGPVVTQYF
TRBJ1-2 TRBD1 TRBV2 . TGTGCCGGTAGGATGGACAGGGTCGGCGAGTATGGCTACACCTTC CAGRMDRVGEYGYTF